This paragraph reports one T cell receptor (beta chain). Its antigen is unknown. The CDR3 sequence is 13 residues long. Germline V gene sequence: CDR1 MNHEY, CDR2 SMNVEV (reference sequence). Between the trimmed V and J ends, which lost 2 bases and 2 bases, there was a span of 7 bases. The sample is drawn from a study of Ad26.COV2.S vaccination and SARS-CoV-2 variants. Findings of the study overall: People who got the vaccine had more spike-specific TCR breadth than people who got placebo.

Clones were sequenced by immunoSEQ multiplex PCR, and TCRdb holds only the in-frame ones, with some missing. Altogether 380,000 or so clones are present, 75% to 90% being singletons, with the ten largest covering 9.5% to 12%. Treatment given: some 19 received Ad26.COV2.S at low or high dose, single or two shots; about 5 received placebo; per-sample allocation not given. All samples were drawn on day 63, counting from the first vaccine or placebo injection. It was an adult aged 18-55 years in Boston who was the donor. V gene TRBV27 combines with J gene TRBJ2-7; D is unresolved. The sample in question was peripheral blood, obtained in a trial of Ad26.COV2.S vaccine versus placebo. This receptor was taken from a person aged 18-65 years who received the Ad26.COV2.S COVID-19 vaccine or a placebo. CDR3 coding DNA: TGTGCCAGCAGTTTAGCCGACACCTACGAGCAGTACTTC. Residues: CASSLADTYEQYF.